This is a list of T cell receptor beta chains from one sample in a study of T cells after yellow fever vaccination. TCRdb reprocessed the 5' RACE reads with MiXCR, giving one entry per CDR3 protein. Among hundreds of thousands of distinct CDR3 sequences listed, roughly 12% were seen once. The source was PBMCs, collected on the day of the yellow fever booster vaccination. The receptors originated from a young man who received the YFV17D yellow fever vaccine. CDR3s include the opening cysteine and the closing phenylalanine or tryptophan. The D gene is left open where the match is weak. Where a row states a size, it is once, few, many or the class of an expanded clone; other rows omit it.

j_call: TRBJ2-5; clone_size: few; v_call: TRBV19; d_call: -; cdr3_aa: CASSGRTAQETQYF; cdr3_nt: TGTGCCAGTAGTGGTCGGACAGCCCAAGAGACCCAGTACTTC
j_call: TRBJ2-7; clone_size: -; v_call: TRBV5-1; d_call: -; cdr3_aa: CASSLMLAYEQYF; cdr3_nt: TGCGCCAGCAGCCTAATGCTCGCCTACGAGCAGTACTTC
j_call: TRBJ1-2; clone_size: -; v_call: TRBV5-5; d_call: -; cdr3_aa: CASSLVGGGYTF; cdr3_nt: TGTGCCAGCAGCTTGGTTGGGGGCGGCTACACCTTC
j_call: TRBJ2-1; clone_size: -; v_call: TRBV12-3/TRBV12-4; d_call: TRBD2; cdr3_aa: CASSLRLAGPGGNEQFF; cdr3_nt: TGTGCCAGCAGCCTGAGACTAGCGGGGCCTGGGGGGAATGAGCAGTTCTTC
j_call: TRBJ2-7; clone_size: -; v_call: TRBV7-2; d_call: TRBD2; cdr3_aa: CASSLASRASGSSYEQYF; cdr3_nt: TGTGCCAGCAGCTTAGCAAGTAGGGCTAGCGGGAGCTCCTACGAGCAGTACTTC
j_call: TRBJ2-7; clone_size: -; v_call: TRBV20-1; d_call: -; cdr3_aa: CSAPRQRSSYEQYF; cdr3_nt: TGCAGTGCCCCACGCCAGCGAAGCTCCTACGAGCAGTACTTC
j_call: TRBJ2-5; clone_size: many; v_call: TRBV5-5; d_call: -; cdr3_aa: CASTSLNGGLETQYF; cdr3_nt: TGTGCCAGCACCTCTTTGAATGGGGGGTTAGAGACCCAGTACTTC
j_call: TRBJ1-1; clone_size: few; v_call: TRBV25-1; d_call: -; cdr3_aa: CASRTYGGFEAFF; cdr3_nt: TGTGCCAGCAGGACTTACGGGGGATTTGAAGCTTTCTTT
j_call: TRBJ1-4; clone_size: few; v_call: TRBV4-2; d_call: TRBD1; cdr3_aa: CASSRLQGRIYEKLFF; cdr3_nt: TGTGCCAGCAGCCGGTTACAGGGGCGAATTTATGAAAAACTGTTTTTT
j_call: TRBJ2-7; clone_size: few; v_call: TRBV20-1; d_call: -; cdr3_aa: CSAHLRDSYEQYF; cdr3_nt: TGCAGTGCCCACCTAAGGGACTCCTACGAGCAGTACTTC
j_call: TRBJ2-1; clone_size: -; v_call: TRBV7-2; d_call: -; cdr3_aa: CASSLGLRGEVGSNEQFF; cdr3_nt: TGTGCCAGCAGCTTAGGGTTAAGGGGGGAGGTGGGTTCGAATGAGCAGTTCTTC
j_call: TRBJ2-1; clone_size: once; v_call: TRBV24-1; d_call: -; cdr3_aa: CATSDLRDPYNEQFF; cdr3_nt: TGTGCCACCAGTGACCTTAGGGACCCCTACAATGAGCAGTTCTTC
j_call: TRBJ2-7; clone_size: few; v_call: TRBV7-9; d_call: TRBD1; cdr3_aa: CASSSGQGTEQYF; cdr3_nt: TGTGCCAGCAGCTCCGGACAGGGGACCGAGCAGTACTTC
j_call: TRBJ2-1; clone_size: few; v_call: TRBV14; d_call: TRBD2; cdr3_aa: CASNLAGGDNEQFF; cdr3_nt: TGTGCCAGCAACCTAGCGGGAGGGGACAATGAGCAGTTCTTC
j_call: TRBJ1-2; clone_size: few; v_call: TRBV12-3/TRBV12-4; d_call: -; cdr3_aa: CASSQGSGYGYTF; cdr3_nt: TGTGCCAGCAGCCAGGGATCCGGCTATGGCTACACCTTC
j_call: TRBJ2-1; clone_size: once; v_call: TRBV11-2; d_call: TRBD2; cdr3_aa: CASSYPGLAGGPSYNEQFF; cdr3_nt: TGTGCCAGCAGCTACCCGGGACTAGCGGGAGGGCCCTCCTACAATGAGCAGTTCTTC
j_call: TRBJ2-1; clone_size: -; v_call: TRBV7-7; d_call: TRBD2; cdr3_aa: CASSLANKAGENEQFF; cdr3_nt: TGTGCTAGCAGCTTAGCAAATAAAGCGGGAGAAAATGAGCAGTTCTTC
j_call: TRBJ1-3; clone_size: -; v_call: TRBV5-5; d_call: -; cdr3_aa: CASSLARRNGNTIYF; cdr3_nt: TGTGCCAGCAGCTTGGCCCGGCGAAATGGGAACACCATATATTTT
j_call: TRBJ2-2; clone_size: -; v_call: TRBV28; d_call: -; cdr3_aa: CASRTNALEPFF; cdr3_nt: TGTGCCAGCAGAACAAATGCCCTGGAGCCGTTTTTT